This TCR beta chain was recovered during a study of T cell responses to AZD1222 COVID-19 vaccine. Method: immunoSEQ multiplex PCR; TCRdb's copy keeps in-frame clones and lacks some. This table has about 180,000 clones, around 88% appearing once. The CDR3 consists of 16 residues. Germline-derived CDR1 and CDR2 are SGHNT and YENEEA. Between the trimmed V and J ends, which lost 2 bases and 2 bases, there was a span of 15 bases. Pooling was applied to second doses at about 4 or about 12 weeks. This clone was seen just once. Its target is unknown. Points from the study as a whole: It should be noted that donors were predominantly white British and more often female, and clonal diversity was possibly underestimated. Spike-specific TCR repertoires showed rising breadth and depth after two AZD1222 doses. Targets within unmutated variant regions were reportedly found for nearly half of spike-specific TCRs.

The receptor was isolated from an adult who received the AZD1222 COVID-19 vaccine. V gene TRBV11-3 combines with J gene TRBJ2-5; D perhaps matches TRBD1 (5 bases). This sample comprised peripheral blood, obtained 28 days after the second AZD1222 dose. DNA of the CDR3: TGTGCCAGCAGCTTAAGTGGGCAGGGCTCTCAAGAGACCCAGTACTTC. Its translation: CASSLSGQGSQETQYF.